The 22 T cell receptor beta chains presented below share a single source sample, sequenced in a study of T cells in Graves' hyperthyroidism and ophthalmopathy. Amplification of TCR beta CDR3 regions used RNA as the template. TCR CDR3 regions were first amplified by RT-PCR with HTBI primers. TCRdb independently ran MiXCR on the multiplex PCR reads; one entry per CDR3 protein. The data contain roughly 840,000 distinct CDR3 sequences, roughly 40% of them singletons. The sequencing sample was made of blood. The receptors were sampled from a man aged 18 to 30 with Graves' hyperthyroidism.

This clonotype has at least ten counts. The chain recombines TRBV10-2 with TRBJ2-7, with 7 bases matching TRBD1. V lost 7 bases, J lost 7 bases, and 10 bases stayed unmatched. The CDR3 runs 13 residues. From germline, CDR1 is WSHSY and CDR2 SAAADI. CDR3 coding DNA: TGCGCCAGCAAGATGGACAGGACGGGGGAGCAGTACTTC. Translating gives CASKMDRTGEQYF.

This clonotype was seen ten or more times. J is TRBJ1-1 and V is TRBV15; 8 nucleotides align to TRBD1. The CDR3 loop spans 15 amino acids. With V trimmed by 1 base and J by 6 bases, 7 bases remained unmatched. CDR1 LNHNV and CDR2 YYDKDF come from the germline V gene (reference sequence). Written as DNA, the CDR3 is TGTGCCACCAGCAGAGGGTACAGGGGGGAGGCTGAAGCTTTCTTT. As protein: CATSRGYRGEAEAFF.

As concerns this clonotype: The junction and the germline gene differ at one end; a read error may be behind it. The chain recombines TRBV10-3 with TRBJ1-5, with 10 bases aligning to TRBD1. The CDR3 loop spans 17 amino acids. Germline CDR1 is ENHRY and CDR2 is SYGVKD. For the CDR3, the DNA is TGTGCCAGCAGTTTTGCAGGGGGACAGGGGTTAAGTCAGCCCCAGCATTTT. Amino acids: CASSFAGGQGLSQPQHF.

V is TRBV6-1 and J is TRBJ1-1; unclear D gene. The germline V gene has CDR1 MNHNS and CDR2 SASEGT. Trimming shortened V by 6 bases and J by 6 bases, and 23 bases separated the two germline ends. This CDR3 is 16 amino acids long. CDR3 loop: CASSQDHDSLVSEAFF. CDR3 in DNA: TGTGCCAGCAGCCAAGATCATGATTCACTCGTCTCTGAAGCTTTCTTT.

The sample holds a few counts of this clonotype. V and J are TRBV29-1 and TRBJ2-7; unclear D gene. The CDR3 has 12 amino acids. CDR1 and CDR2 (germline): SQVTM, ANQGSEA. Trimming took 8 bases from V and 3 from J, leaving 14 bases between them. CDR3 in DNA: TGCAGCATCCAATTGGAACTCTACGAGCAGTACTTC. Its protein is CSIQLELYEQYF.

The chain is built from TRBV4-1 and TRBJ1-1; tentative D call: TRBD1 (6 bases). V was clipped by 2 bases and J by 10 bases, with 8 bases between them. The V gene's germline CDR1 is MGHRA and CDR2 YSYEKL. This CDR3 is built from 11 residues. The CDR3 coding sequence is TGCGCCAGCAGCCAAACAGGGAGAGCTTTCTTT. It encodes CASSQTGRAFF.

This clonotype showed up just once. V and J are TRBV5-1 and TRBJ2-7; TRBD2 might be the D (8 bases). Germline-derived CDR1 and CDR2 are SGHRS and YFSETQ. V dropped 4 bases and J dropped 0 bases, with 14 bases sitting between them. The CDR3 runs 15 residues. The CDR3: CASSREGQRSYEQYF. CDR3 in DNA: TGCGCCAGCAGCCGGGAGGGACAGCGCTCCTACGAGCAGTACTTC.

The V call is TRBV29-1, the J call TRBJ2-7; tentative D call: TRBD2 (5 bases). Germline V gene lookup returns CDR1 SQVTM and CDR2 ANQGSEA. The CDR3 is 15 residues long. Trimming pared 0 bases from V and 3 bases from J, leaving 15 bases between. CDR3 DNA: TGCAGCGTTGAAGATAAAGGCGGGCCCCGCTACGAGCAGTACTTC. It is translated as CSVEDKGGPRYEQYF.

This clonotype showed up just a few times. CDR3 region: CASGLGQGSPLHF. The CDR3 coding sequence is TGTGCTAGTGGTTTGGGACAGGGATCACCCCTCCACTTT. The V call is TRBV12-5, the J call TRBJ1-6; 7 positions match TRBD1. The CDR3 has 13 amino acids. V was pared by 1 base and J by 10 bases, with 1 base of the junction left unmatched. Germline loops: CDR1 LGHNT, CDR2 FRNRAP.

This clonotype was seen repeatedly, ten times or more. This chain links TRBV29-1 with TRBJ1-4; 8 bases map to TRBD1. CDR1 is SQVTM and CDR2 is ANQGSEA in the germline V gene. The CDR3 runs 14 residues. Trimming took 2 bases from V and 7 from J; bases not matched to a gene: 6. The CDR3 sequence is CSVELTGGLEKLFF. The CDR3 DNA sequence: TGCAGCGTTGAACTTACAGGGGGACTTGAAAAACTGTTTTTT.

The chain recombines TRBV7-9 with TRBJ1-2; 9 positions agree with TRBD1. Germline V CDR1 and CDR2: SEHNR, FQNEAQ (reference sequence). This CDR3 is 15 amino acids long. V gave up 1 base and J gave up 8 bases; unmatched junction bases: 8. This CDR3 is CASSLGDREIEGYTF. The CDR3 DNA follows: TGTGCCAGCAGCTTAGGGGACAGGGAAATCGAAGGCTACACCTTC.

The chain has TRBV10-2 and TRBJ1-2; D is possibly TRBD1 (6 bases). Per germline, CDR1 WSHSY and CDR2 SAAADI. V lost 4 bases and J 1 base, leaving 19 bases between the germline ends. The CDR3 sequence is 17 residues long. The CDR3 loop reads CASSVKGGPHLNYGYTF. CDR3 coding DNA: TGCGCCAGCAGTGTTAAGGGGGGGCCTCATCTTAACTATGGCTACACCTTC.

This clonotype showed up many times. The chain employs TRBV20-1 and TRBJ1-6; 7 bases are a match to TRBD1. CDR1 is DFQATT and CDR2 is SNEGSKA in the germline V gene (reference sequence). CDR3 length equals 16 residues. With 0 bases clipped from V and 5 bases from J, the junction kept 7 bases outside the gene matches. Here the CDR3 DNA reads TGCAGTGCTAGAGATCGGTGGCAGGGGGATAATTCACCCCTCCACTTT. This codes for CSARDRWQGDNSPLHF.

J is TRBJ2-5 and V is TRBV19; 12 positions agree with TRBD2. The CDR3 extends over 15 amino acids. V gave up 10 bases and J gave up 3 bases; unmatched junction bases: 9. Per the germline V gene, CDR1 is LNHDA and CDR2 is SQIVND (reference sequence). The CDR3, as DNA: TGTGCCACCACATCTAGCGGGGGGGCAGAAGAGACCCAGTACTTC. The encoded protein is CATTSSGGAEETQYF.

For this clonotype: Possible read error: a much larger clone is one base away. The chain recombines TRBV2 with TRBJ1-5; D gene unclear. The germline CDR1 and CDR2 sequences are SNHLY and FYNNEI. The CDR3 covers 13 residues. The CDR3: CAISENLPQPQHF. CDR3 in DNA: TGTGCCATCAGTGAGAATTTGCCTCAGCCCCAGCATTTT.

V usage is TRBV25-1 and J usage is TRBJ1-1, with 7 bases aligning to TRBD1. The germline V gene encodes CDR1 MGHDK and CDR2 SYGVNS. V trimming: 3 bases; J trimming: 1 base; junction bases outside the gene matches: 5. The CDR3 is 15 amino acids. CDR3: CASSESGTENTEAFF. CDR3 in DNA: TGTGCCAGCAGTGAGTCCGGGACAGAGAACACTGAAGCTTTCTTT.

This chain joins TRBV5-4 and TRBJ1-1, with TRBD1 as a possible D gene (6 bases). The V end was cut by 1 base, the J end by 0 bases, with 13 bases between. This CDR3 is 16 amino acids long. Germline loops: CDR1 SGHNT, CDR2 YYREEE (reference sequence). The CDR3 coding sequence is TGTGCCAGCAGCTTGCTCCCGGACAGCTTGAACACTGAAGCTTTCTTT. Protein sequence: CASSLLPDSLNTEAFF. Looking up the rest from reference TRBV5-4 and TRBJ1-1 gives the full variable domain: ETGVTQSPTHLIKTRGQQVTLRCSSQSGHNTVSWYQQALGQGPQFIFQYYREEENGRGNFPPRFSGLQFPNYSSELNVNALELDDSALYLCASSLLPDSLNTEAFFGQGTRLTVV.

This clonotype came up many times. The CDR3 DNA reads TGTGCCAGCAGTGATCGGGTAGGGGCCAACGTCCTGACTTTC. Its protein is CASSDRVGANVLTF. The chain is built from TRBV6-6 and TRBJ2-6; no reliable D call. The CDR3 runs to 14 residues. V was clipped by 5 bases and J by 4 bases, with 9 bases between them. Germline CDR1 and CDR2: MNHNY and SVGAGI (reference sequence).

The chain is built from TRBV10-3 and TRBJ1-1, with D perhaps matching TRBD1 (6 bases). The CDR3 loop spans 13 amino acids. Trimming removed 4 bases from V and 4 bases from J, with 10 bases in between. CDR1 and CDR2 (germline): ENHRY, SYGVKD. In DNA, the CDR3 is TGTGCCATCAGTGCTCAAGGGGGCACTGAAGCTTTCTTT. Its protein product is CAISAQGGTEAFF.

In this sample, this clonotype turned up a few times. The chain joins TRBV12-3 or TRBV12-4 to TRBJ2-7; no clear D gene. Trimming took off 1 base at V and 3 bases at J, with 10 bases between the two ends. This CDR3 has 14 residues. The CDR3 here is CASSLEGRIYEQYF. As DNA, the CDR3 is TGTGCCAGCAGTTTAGAAGGTAGAATCTACGAGCAGTACTTC.

This clonotype came up a few times. The chain links TRBV19 to TRBJ2-7; perhaps D is TRBD1 or TRBD2 (5 bases each). Trimming removed 3 bases at V and 0 bases at J, with 12 bases between. Per germline, CDR1 LNHDA and CDR2 SQIVND (reference sequence). This CDR3 spans 15 amino acids. Written as DNA, the CDR3 is TGTGCCAGTAGTATCTACCGGGACGGCTCCTACGAGCAGTACTTC. Translation: CASSIYRDGSYEQYF.

This clonotype was seen at least ten times. The chain couples TRBV10-3 to TRBJ1-6; 10 bases fit TRBD1. The junction had 4 bases not matched to a gene; V was cut back by 7 bases and J by 10 bases. CDR1 and CDR2 from the germline V gene are ENHRY and SYGVKD. CDR3 length: 13 amino acids. Here the CDR3 reads CAIMGDRGSPLHF. The CDR3 DNA sequence: TGTGCCATCATGGGGGACAGGGGCTCACCCCTCCACTTT.